This paragraph reports one TCR beta chain. No antigen is known for it. V lost 5 bases, J lost 3 bases, and 16 bases lay in between. The CDR3 is made up of 15 amino acids. CDR1 is LNHDA and CDR2 is SQIVND in the germline V gene (reference sequence). The data belong to a study of memory B cells and T cells in multiple sclerosis. Study-wide findings and caveats: Clone-set sizes differed between compartments, so shared clonotype counts needed normalization.

The protocol was immunoSEQ multiplex PCR, while the TCRdb copy is restricted to in-frame clones and leaves out a portion. The sample lists fewer than 40,000 clones; around 88% were seen once. Separate sequencing covered autoproliferating (CFSE-dim) and non-proliferating (CFSE-high) T cells from stimulus-free culture. Pooled replicate wells came from around 50 million CFSE-labeled PBMCs cultured less than nine days without stimulus. CFSE at 0.5 uM labeled the PBMCs, which were then cultured unstimulated. The chain combines TRBV19 with TRBJ1-1; D call uncertain. What was sequenced was PBMCs from blood kept in culture. The clonotype was recovered from a human donor with multiple sclerosis. The CDR3 loop is CASSPRQSGDTEAFF. The DNA for the CDR3 is TGTGCCAGTAGTCCGAGACAAAGCGGGGACACTGAAGCTTTCTTT.